This note documents a single TCR beta chain sequence. No cognate antigen has been identified for it. Qualities for individual bases were not recorded, and no much larger clone is one base off. The data belong to a study of blood T cell repertoires in COVID-19 (dated by TCRdb to 2020 to 2022). Turning to the overall study: Samples from collaborators originated in the United States, Italy and Spain and spanned both the acute and convalescent phases of COVID-19. The samples were drawn from the first 160 participants of the ongoing ImmuneRACE study and from more than 1,000 subjects provided by 6 global collaborators. Nearly every sample came with metadata listing a de-identified subject ID, COVID-19 status, age in years and sex. The prospective study material was composed of cDNA or gDNA derived from T cells, B-cell-depleted T cells, or PBMCs. The repertoires were released in a freely available public database intended as a resource for research on the immune response to SARS-CoV-2. Subjects who had been exposed to COVID-19, were actively infected with it, or had recovered from it provided the deeply sampled blood TCRbeta repertoires that made up the dataset. Where available, HLA class I and class II types were taken from metadata supplied by the sample provider and were not determined by assay-based typing.

Broader findings and caveats from the paper: The quantity of clinical and demographic metadata differed by source and by participant and was supplied without curation.

TCRbeta CDR3 regions were amplified from genomic DNA using the immunoSEQ Assay, a bias-controlled multiplex PCR. Per the original workflow: Nucleated cell counts per sample were estimated from amplification of reference gene primers within the assay. Sequence reads were collapsed and filtered to measure the absolute abundance of every unique TCRbeta CDR3 rearrangement. For each sample, productive Simpson clonality was calculated by taking the square root of Simpson's diversity index across productive rearrangements. The table comes from immuneACCESS by way of TCRdb, which keeps in-frame sequences with V and J called. Part of the clones is missing from these tables; in studies checked, under half for an unresolved V gene and the rest for unknown reasons. D and trimming come from the DNA, and the V and J calls and clone size come from that table. The sample has some 300,000 clones on record, more than 80% of them singletons. The ten largest clones take up roughly 6.3% of the sample.

Cut back by 0 bases and 6 bases, the V and J ends lie 19 bases apart. The cysteine opens and the phenylalanine closes a CDR3 of 17 amino acids. Only the CDR3 region is kept as DNA, spanning 51 bases read in frame from base 1. For CDR1 and CDR2, the germline V gene lists SGHRS and YFSETQ. One collaborating source in Seattle enrolled patients during active infection and followed them longitudinally through the course of disease. Collaborating institutions collected whole blood in K2EDTA tubes following their own protocols. For TCRbeta analysis, collaborators shipped samples in one of three forms: frozen whole blood, isolated PBMCs, or DNA extracted from either of those sample types.

The chain is assembled from TRBV5-1 and TRBJ2-1; TRBD2 is a weak D gene call, 5 bases matching. The receptor was derived from a woman between 50 and 59 years old with COVID-19, enrolled during active disease. Sequencing was carried out using peripheral blood. The DNA sequence is given as TGCGCCAGCAGCTTGGGGTTTTCGGGAAAGTTTGCCAATGAGCAGTTCTTC. It translates as CASSLGFSGKFANEQFF.